Below are 3 T cell receptor beta chains sequenced from a single sample in a study of T cell responses to AZD1222 COVID-19 vaccine. Generated by immunoSEQ multiplex PCR, the TCRdb table keeps only in-frame clones and is missing some. The data show more than 150,000 clones, about nine tenths seen once. The material was peripheral blood, obtained on day 0 of AZD1222 vaccination. These TCRs come from an adult in good health.

The rearrangement uses TRBV3-1 (or the pseudogene TRBV3-2) and TRBJ1-6; a possible D gene is TRBD1 (6 bases). The CDR3 runs 15 residues. V was pared by 3 bases and J by 4 bases, with 10 bases between. CDR1 and CDR2 (germline): LGHDT, YNNKEL (reference sequence). CDR3 sequence reads: CASSHGGSYNSPLHF. CDR3 nucleotide sequence: TGTGCCAGCAGCCACGGGGGCAGTTATAATTCACCCCTCCACTTT.

CDR3 in amino acids: CATAVGTGGTEQYF. Written as DNA, the CDR3 is TGTGCCACCGCGGTTGGGACAGGGGGCACCGAGCAGTACTTC. The rearrangement links TRBV24-1 to TRBJ2-7; 12 bases agree with TRBD1. The CDR3 is made up of 14 amino acids. V shed 9 bases, J shed 6 bases, and the junction held 8 bases outside the gene matches. Per germline, CDR1 KGHDR and CDR2 SFDVKD.

The chain has TRBV4-2 and TRBJ1-5; no firm D call. The V end lost 4 bases, the J end lost 4 bases, and 11 bases lay between the germline ends. Germline CDR1 reads LGHNA; CDR2 reads YNFKEQ. The CDR3 contains 14 residues. CDR3 residues: CASSRPGVNQPQHF. In DNA form, the CDR3 reads TGTGCCAGCAGCCGACCGGGAGTAAATCAGCCCCAGCATTTT.